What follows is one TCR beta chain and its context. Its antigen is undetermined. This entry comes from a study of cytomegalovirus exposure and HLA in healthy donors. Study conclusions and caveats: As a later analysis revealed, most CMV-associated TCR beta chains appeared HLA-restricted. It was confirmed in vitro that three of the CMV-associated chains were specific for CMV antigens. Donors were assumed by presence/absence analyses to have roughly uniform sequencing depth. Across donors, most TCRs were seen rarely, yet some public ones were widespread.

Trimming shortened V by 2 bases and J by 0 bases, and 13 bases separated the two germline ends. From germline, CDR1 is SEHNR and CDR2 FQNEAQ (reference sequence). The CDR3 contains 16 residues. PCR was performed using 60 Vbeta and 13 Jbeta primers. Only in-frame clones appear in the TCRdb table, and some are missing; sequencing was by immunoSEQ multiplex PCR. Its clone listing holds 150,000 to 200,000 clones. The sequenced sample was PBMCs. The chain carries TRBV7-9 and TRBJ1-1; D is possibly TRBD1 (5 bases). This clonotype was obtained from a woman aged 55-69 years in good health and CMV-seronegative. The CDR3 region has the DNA TGTGCCAGCAGCTTACAAAGGCCACAGGTGAACACTGAAGCTTTCTTT. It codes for CASSLQRPQVNTEAFF.